This record looks at one T cell receptor beta chain sequence and its context. What it recognizes is unknown. Germline CDR1 LNHDA, CDR2 SQIVND (reference sequence). V lost 0 bases and J 0 bases, leaving 9 bases between the germline ends. CDR3 length: 16 amino acids. This record belongs to a study of tumor-infiltrating lymphocytes in localized non-small cell lung cancer. In the study overall: From each patient, both tumor and uninvolved lung, non-adjacent to tumor, were sampled.

Overall study findings and caveats: TCRbeta sequencing showed higher T cell infiltration in tumors than uninvolved lung.

Some clones are missing from TCRdb's copy, which holds only in-frame ones; the method was immunoSEQ multiplex PCR. The sample lists some 10,000 clones; 65% to 85% were seen once. The TCR originated in a human donor with non-small cell lung cancer. J is TRBJ1-3 and V is TRBV19, with D perhaps matching TRBD1 (6 bases). Sequenced input: uninvolved lung tissue not adjacent to the tumor. CDR3 nucleotide sequence: TGTGCCAGTAGTATAGAGGACAGCAGCTCTGGAAACACCATATATTTT. It codes for CASSIEDSSSGNTIYF.